This T cell receptor beta chain was retrieved from a study of blood T cell repertoires in COVID-19. For the study at large: Researchers got acute and convalescent COVID-19 samples from the United States, Italy and Spain. Nucleic acid was either cDNA or gDNA, and it came from T cells, B-cell-depleted T cells, or PBMCs.

CDR1 and CDR2 from the germline V gene are SGHVS and FQNEAQ. The V end lost 0 bases, the J end lost 3 bases, and 9 bases lay between the germline ends. This CDR3 spans 15 amino acids. Study processing details: Nucleated cell counts were estimated from reference gene primer amplification. Profiling relied on immunoSEQ multiplex PCR, and the TCRdb table lists in-frame clones only, not all of them. D and trimming come from the DNA, and the V and J calls and clone size come from that table. The sample contains 95,000 to 120,000 clones, over 65% of which appear only once. The sequence derives from a woman between 35 and 50 years old with acute or convalescent COVID-19. Sequencing input: peripheral blood. The genes are TRBV7-8 and TRBJ1-5; D possibly corresponds to TRBD1 (5 bases). CDR3 sequence (DNA): TGTGCCAGCAGCTTAGCCAGGGCAAACAATCAGCCCCAGCATTTT. Translated, it gives CASSLARANNQPQHF.